These T cell receptor beta chains were read from a single sample in a study of cytomegalovirus exposure and HLA in healthy donors. Produced via immunoSEQ multiplex PCR; TCRdb's table is partial and in-frame only. The sample table sets out about 130,000 clones. Sequenced input: PBMCs. The origin of the receptors is a young man in good health and CMV-seronegative. The CDR3 runs from the conserved cysteine through the conserved F or W. A D gene is named only where the DNA matches it firmly.

>TRBV6-1|TRBJ2-7|NA
CASTPQRAAYYEQYF
TGTGCCAGCACCCCCCAGCGGGCGGCGTACTACGAGCAGTACTTC
>TRBV5-1|TRBJ2-2|TRBD2
CASSSGPGRGTGELFF
TGCGCCAGCAGCTCGGGGCCAGGGCGGGGGACCGGGGAGCTGTTTTTT
>TRBV30|TRBJ1-1|TRBD1
CAWGHRGTEAFF
TGTGCCTGGGGGCACAGGGGCACTGAAGCTTTCTTT
>TRBV7-9|TRBJ2-1|TRBD2
CASSFSVGLAAWNEQFF
TGTGCCAGCAGCTTTAGTGTTGGACTAGCGGCGTGGAATGAGCAGTTCTTC
>TRBV5-1|TRBJ1-4|TRBD1
CASSPSTGLNEKLFF
TGCGCCAGCAGCCCATCGACAGGGTTGAATGAAAAACTGTTTTTT
>TRBV28|TRBJ1-4|TRBD1
CASSSGQATNEKLFF
TGTGCCAGCAGTTCCGGACAGGCAACTAATGAAAAACTGTTTTTT
>TRBV28|TRBJ2-5|NA
CASSPERAQETQYF
TGTGCCAGCAGCCCCGAGCGGGCCCAAGAGACCCAGTACTTC
>TRBV28|TRBJ1-5|NA
CATSTDLYSNQPQHF
TGTGCCACCTCGACAGACCTTTATAGCAATCAGCCCCAGCATTTT
>TRBV19|TRBJ1-5|NA
CASSIDHRVYNQPQHF
TGTGCCAGTAGTATAGACCACAGGGTGTATAATCAGCCCCAGCATTTT
>TRBV29-1|TRBJ1-5|NA
CSVEEVERGSSQPQHF
TGCAGCGTTGAAGAGGTTGAACGGGGGAGTAGTCAGCCCCAGCATTTT
>TRBV6-6|TRBJ1-1|NA
CASSYGGRTEAFF
TGTGCCAGCAGTTACGGGGGGAGGACTGAAGCTTTCTTT
>TRBV5-1|TRBJ2-1|TRBD2
CASSLAVQAGANNEQFF
TGCGCCAGCAGCTTGGCCGTTCAGGCGGGAGCTAACAATGAGCAGTTCTTC
>TRBV25-1|TRBJ1-2|TRBD1
CASSVPGQDYGYTF
TGTGCCAGCAGTGTCCCGGGACAGGACTATGGCTACACCTTC
>TRBV4-2|TRBJ2-3|NA
CASSQDRGGADTQYF
TGTGCCAGCAGCCAAGATAGGGGGGGAGCAGATACGCAGTATTTT
>TRBV30|TRBJ2-5|TRBD2
CAWSLASGKVSQYF
TGTGCCTGGAGCCTGGCTAGCGGGAAAGTTTCCCAGTACTTC
>TRBV7-9|TRBJ2-3|NA
CASSLERQQNTDTQYF
TGTGCCAGCAGCTTAGAGAGACAGCAAAACACAGATACGCAGTATTTT
>TRBV5-1|TRBJ2-3|NA
CASSLAPMGAEDTQYF
TGCGCCAGCAGCTTGGCCCCCATGGGGGCTGAAGATACGCAGTATTTT
>TRBV7-2|TRBJ1-4|NA
CASKTATNEKLFF
TGTGCCAGTAAAACAGCAACTAATGAAAAACTGTTTTTT
>TRBV6-6|TRBJ2-2|NA
CASSPTTGGGELFF
TGTGCCAGCAGTCCGACCACTGGCGGCGGGGAGCTGTTTTTT
>TRBV5-6|TRBJ2-5|TRBD2
CASSLGAGVGETQYF
TGTGCCAGCAGCTTGGGGGCGGGAGTAGGGGAGACCCAGTACTTC
>TRBV5-1|TRBJ2-5|NA
CASSLGGEGRQTQYF
TGCGCCAGCAGCTTGGGGGGAGAAGGTCGTCAGACCCAGTACTTC
>TRBV29-1|TRBJ2-7|NA
CSVVTTEESGYEQYF
TGCAGCGTTGTAACGACGGAGGAGTCGGGCTACGAGCAGTACTTC
>TRBV27|TRBJ1-2|TRBD1
CASCSITWTGVFAGYTF
TGTGCCAGCTGTTCCATCACCTGGACAGGGGTCTTCGCTGGCTACACCTTC
>TRBV19|TRBJ2-7|TRBD1
CASSIYGTGGHEQYF
TGTGCCAGTAGTATATACGGGACAGGGGGTCACGAGCAGTACTTC